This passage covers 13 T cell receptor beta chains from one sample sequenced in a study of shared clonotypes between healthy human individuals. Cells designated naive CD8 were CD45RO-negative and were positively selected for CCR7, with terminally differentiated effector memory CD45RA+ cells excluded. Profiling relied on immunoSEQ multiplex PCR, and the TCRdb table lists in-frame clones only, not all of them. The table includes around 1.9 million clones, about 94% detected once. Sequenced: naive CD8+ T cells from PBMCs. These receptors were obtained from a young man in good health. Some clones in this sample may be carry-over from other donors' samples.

The CDR3 DNA reads as TGTGCCAGCAGCGTACAGGCCGCGGGAGGTAACTACAATGAGCAGTTCTTC. Its translation: CASSVQAAGGNYNEQFF. This chain connects TRBV9 to TRBJ2-1; 8 nucleotides line up with TRBD2. The length of the CDR3 is 17 residues. V lost 1 base to trimming and J lost 3 bases; unmatched junction nucleotides: 9. Germline V gives CDR1 SGDLS, CDR2 YYNGEE.

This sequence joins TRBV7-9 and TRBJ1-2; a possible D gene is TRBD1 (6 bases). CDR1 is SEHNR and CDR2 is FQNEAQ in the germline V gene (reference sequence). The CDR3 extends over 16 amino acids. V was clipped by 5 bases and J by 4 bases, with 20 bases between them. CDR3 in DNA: TGTGCCAGCAGCGTCATCGGGACAAGGGATAGCTATGGCTACACCTTC. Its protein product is CASSVIGTRDSYGYTF.

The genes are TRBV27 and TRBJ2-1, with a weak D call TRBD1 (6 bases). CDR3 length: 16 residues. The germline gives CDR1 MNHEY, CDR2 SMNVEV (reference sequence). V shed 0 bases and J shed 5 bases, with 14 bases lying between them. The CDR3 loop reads CASSLSFGTNHNEQFF. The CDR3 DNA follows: TGTGCCAGCAGTTTATCGTTCGGGACAAACCACAATGAGCAGTTCTTC.

The CDR3 sequence: CATTDGNTEAFF. The CDR3 DNA is TGTGCCACCACGGACGGGAACACTGAAGCTTTCTTT. The chain employs TRBV28 and TRBJ1-1; D uncertain. Trimming removed 10 bases at V and 1 base at J, with 10 bases between. The CDR3 sequence is 12 residues long. From germline, CDR1 is MDHEN and CDR2 SYDVKM. The full variable domain, its missing parts supplied by reference TRBV28 and TRBJ1-1, is DVKVTQSSRYLVKRTGEKVFLECVQDMDHENMFWYRQDPGLGLRLIYFSYDVKMKEKGDIPEGYSVSREKKERFSLILESASTNQTSMYLCATTDGNTEAFFGQGTRLTVV.

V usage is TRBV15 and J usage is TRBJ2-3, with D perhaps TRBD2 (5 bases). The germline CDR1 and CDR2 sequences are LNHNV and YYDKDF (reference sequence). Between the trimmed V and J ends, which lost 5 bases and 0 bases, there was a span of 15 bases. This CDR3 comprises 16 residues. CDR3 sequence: CATSPGPLASTDTQYF. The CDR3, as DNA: TGTGCCACCAGCCCTGGGCCGCTAGCTAGCACAGATACGCAGTATTTT. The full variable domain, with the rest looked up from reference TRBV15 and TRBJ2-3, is DAMVIQNPRYQVTQFGKPVTLSCSQTLNHNVMYWYQQKSSQAPKLLFHYYDKDFNNEADTPDNFQSRRPNTSFCFLDIRSPGLGDTAMYLCATSPGPLASTDTQYFGPGTRLTVL.

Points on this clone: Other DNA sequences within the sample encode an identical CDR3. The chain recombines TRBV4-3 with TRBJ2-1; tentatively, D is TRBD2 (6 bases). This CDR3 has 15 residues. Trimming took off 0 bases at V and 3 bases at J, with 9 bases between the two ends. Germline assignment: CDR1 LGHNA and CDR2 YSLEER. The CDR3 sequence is CASSQDRAGYNEQFF. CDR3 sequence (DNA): TGCGCCAGCAGCCAAGATCGAGCGGGCTACAATGAGCAGTTCTTC.

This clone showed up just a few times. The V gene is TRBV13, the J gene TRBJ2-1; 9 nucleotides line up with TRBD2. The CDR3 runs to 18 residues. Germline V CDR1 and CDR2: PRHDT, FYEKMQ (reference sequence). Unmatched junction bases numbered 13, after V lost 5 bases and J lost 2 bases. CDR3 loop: CASSERVAGEGTYNEQFF. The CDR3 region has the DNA TGTGCCAGCAGCGAGAGGGTAGCGGGAGAGGGAACCTACAATGAGCAGTTCTTC.

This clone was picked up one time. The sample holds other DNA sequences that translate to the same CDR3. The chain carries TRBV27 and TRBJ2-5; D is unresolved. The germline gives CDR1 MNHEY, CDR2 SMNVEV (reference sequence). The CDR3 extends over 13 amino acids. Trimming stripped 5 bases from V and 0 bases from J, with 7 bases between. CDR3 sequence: CASSRLYQETQYF. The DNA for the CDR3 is TGTGCCAGCAGTCGGTTGTACCAAGAGACCCAGTACTTC.

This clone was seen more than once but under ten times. The CDR3 DNA reads as TGTGCCAGCAGTGATGGTAGGGGGCGAACTGAAGCTTTCTTT. Its translation is CASSDGRGRTEAFF. The V and J genes are TRBV25-1 and TRBJ1-1; 7 bases line up with TRBD1. J gave up 5 bases and V 3 bases, and 6 bases lay outside the gene matches. Germline V CDR1 and CDR2: MGHDK, SYGVNS. This CDR3 has 14 residues.

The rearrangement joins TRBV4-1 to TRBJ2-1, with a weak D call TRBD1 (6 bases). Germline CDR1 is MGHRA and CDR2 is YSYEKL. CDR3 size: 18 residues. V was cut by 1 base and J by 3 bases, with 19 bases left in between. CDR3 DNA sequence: TGCGCCAGCAGCCAAGGTCTTGAGACAGGAAAGGGCTACAATGAGCAGTTCTTC. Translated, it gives CASSQGLETGKGYNEQFF.

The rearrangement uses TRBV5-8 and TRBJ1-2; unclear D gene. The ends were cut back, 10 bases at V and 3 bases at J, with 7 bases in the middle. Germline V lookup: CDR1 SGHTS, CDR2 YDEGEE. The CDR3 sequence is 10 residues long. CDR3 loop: CAPLYYGYTF. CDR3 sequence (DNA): TGTGCCCCCCTGTACTATGGCTACACCTTC.

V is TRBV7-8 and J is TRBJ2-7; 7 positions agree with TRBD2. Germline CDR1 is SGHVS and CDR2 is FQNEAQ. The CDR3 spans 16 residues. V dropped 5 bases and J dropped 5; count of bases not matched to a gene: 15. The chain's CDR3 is CASSPRGGGGPDEQYF. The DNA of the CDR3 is TGTGCCAGCAGCCCACGAGGCGGGGGAGGGCCTGACGAGCAGTACTTC. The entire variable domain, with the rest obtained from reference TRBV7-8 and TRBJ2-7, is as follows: GAGVSQSPRYKVAKRGQDVALRCDPISGHVSLFWYQQALGQGPEFLTYFQNEAQLDKSGLPSDRFFAERPEGSVSTLKIQRTQQEDSAVYLCASSPRGGGGPDEQYFGPGTRLTVT.

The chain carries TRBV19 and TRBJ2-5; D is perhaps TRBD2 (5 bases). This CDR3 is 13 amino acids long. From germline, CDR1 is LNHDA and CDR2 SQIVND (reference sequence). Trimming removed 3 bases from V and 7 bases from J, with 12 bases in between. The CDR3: CASSIGPRGTQYF. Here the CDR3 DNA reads TGTGCCAGTAGTATCGGACCTCGGGGGACCCAGTACTTC.